These T cell receptor beta chains were read from a single sample in a study of blood T cell repertoires in COVID-19. The method was immunoSEQ multiplex PCR; TCRdb's version includes in-frame clones alone and lacks a portion of them. The top ten hold roughly 3.2% of the sample, which has a few hundred thousand clones, 80% to 85% seen once. The sample taken for sequencing was PBMCs or T cells enriched from blood (not recorded which). Source of these receptors: a man aged 45-65 years who had recovered from COVID-19. The CDR3 runs from the conserved cysteine through the conserved F or W. The D gene is left open where the match is weak. Size tells how often a clone was seen (once, few, many) or the class of an expanded clone, and some rows leave it out.

cdr3_aa,cdr3_nt,cdr3_length,clone_size,j_call,v_call,d_call
CASSEDFTSGPPGEQYF,TGTGCCAGCAGTGAAGATTTTACTAGCGGGCCCCCCGGTGAGCAGTACTTC,17,NA,TRBJ2-7,TRBV6-1,TRBD2
CASSSGTGAGNEQFF,TGCGCCAGCAGCTCCGGGACAGGGGCCGGCAATGAGCAGTTCTTC,15,NA,TRBJ2-1,TRBV5-1,TRBD1
CASSLDAGTGNTIYF,TGTGCCAGCAGCTTAGATGCAGGGACTGGAAACACCATATATTTT,15,few,TRBJ1-3,TRBV7-9,NA
CASARGGGGGNTIYF,TGTGCCAGCGCCCGAGGCGGGGGAGGTGGAAACACCATATATTTT,15,NA,TRBJ1-3,TRBV25-1,NA
CASSYSGRVAYEQYF,TGTGCCAGCAGTTACTCTGGCAGGGTGGCCTACGAGCAGTACTTC,15,NA,TRBJ2-7,TRBV6-5,NA
CASSRVAGVQGEQFF,TGTGCCAGCAGTCGTGTGGCGGGAGTTCAAGGTGAGCAGTTCTTC,15,NA,TRBJ2-1,TRBV28,TRBD2
CASSPSRGTYNEQFF,TGTGCCAGCAGCCCGTCAAGGGGGACCTACAATGAGCAGTTCTTC,15,once,TRBJ2-1,TRBV7-3,NA
CASSLLPGELFF,TGTGCCAGCAGTCTTCTCCCGGGGGAGCTGTTTTTT,12,few,TRBJ2-2,TRBV28,NA
CASSVFPLQETQYF,TGTGCCAGCAGCGTATTCCCCCTACAAGAGACCCAGTACTTC,14,NA,TRBJ2-5,TRBV9,NA
CASSSPLAGVTANEQYF,TGTGCCAGCAGCTCCCCGCTAGCGGGAGTGACGGCCAACGAGCAGTACTTC,17,NA,TRBJ2-7,TRBV5-4,TRBD2
CASSDTSGSGEQYF,TGTGCCAGCAGTGACACTAGCGGGAGTGGGGAGCAGTACTTC,14,NA,TRBJ2-7,TRBV2,TRBD2
CASSQFQGTEAFF,TGTGCCAGCAGTCAGTTTCAGGGAACTGAAGCTTTCTTT,13,NA,TRBJ1-1,TRBV6-5,NA
CASSPDIQVVQPQHF,TGTGCCAGCTCACCAGACATACAGGTCGTTCAGCCCCAGCATTTT,15,NA,TRBJ1-5,TRBV18,NA
CARLRGRIRNQPQHF,TGTGCCAGACTCAGGGGGCGAATACGTAATCAGCCCCAGCATTTT,15,NA,TRBJ1-5,TRBV24-1,TRBD1
CASSQLAGGNEQFF,TGTGCCAGCAGCCAACTAGCGGGGGGCAATGAGCAGTTCTTC,14,NA,TRBJ2-1,TRBV5-6,TRBD2
CASSLGQPQETQYF,TGTGCCAGCAGCCTGGGACAGCCACAAGAGACCCAGTACTTC,14,NA,TRBJ2-5,TRBV7-9,TRBD1
CASTQTGVTVVSEAFF,TGTGCCAGTACTCAAACAGGGGTCACGGTCGTCTCTGAAGCTTTCTTT,16,NA,TRBJ1-1,TRBV19,TRBD1
CASSLSWTTSYEQYF,TGTGCCAGCAGTTTATCCTGGACTACCTCCTACGAGCAGTACTTC,15,NA,TRBJ2-7,TRBV27,NA
CASSKTGPSSYNSPLHF,TGTGCCAGCAGCAAGACAGGGCCCAGCTCCTATAATTCACCCCTCCACTTT,17,NA,TRBJ1-6,TRBV7-6,TRBD1
CASSIVSGYSYEQYF,TGTGCCAGTAGTATAGTTAGCGGGTACTCCTACGAGCAGTACTTC,15,NA,TRBJ2-7,TRBV19,TRBD2
CASSRGQGPDGYTF,TGTGCCAGTAGTAGAGGACAGGGTCCGGACGGCTACACCTTC,14,NA,TRBJ1-2,TRBV19,TRBD1
CASSPGWGSEAFF,TGTGCCAGCTCACCCGGGTGGGGCTCTGAAGCTTTCTTT,13,few,TRBJ1-1,TRBV18,NA
CASIYRGSTEAFF,TGTGCCAGCATTTACAGGGGCTCCACTGAAGCTTTCTTT,13,few,TRBJ1-1,TRBV6-5,TRBD1
CASSEGGRGGTNEKLFF,TGTGCCAGCAGTGAAGGGGGAAGGGGGGGAACTAATGAAAAACTGTTTTTT,17,NA,TRBJ1-4,TRBV25-1,NA
CASSKDAVRGTSLYGELFF,TGTGCCAGCAGCAAAGACGCGGTTAGGGGGACTAGCTTATACGGGGAGCTGTTTTTT,19,few,TRBJ2-2,TRBV21-1,NA
CASSPPGLAGKVFGELFF,TGTGCCAGCTCACCACCGGGACTAGCGGGGAAGGTGTTCGGGGAGCTGTTTTTT,18,NA,TRBJ2-2,TRBV18,TRBD2
CASSVDSGGYNEQFF,TGTGCCAGCAGCGTAGATAGCGGGGGCTACAATGAGCAGTTCTTC,15,NA,TRBJ2-1,TRBV9,TRBD2
CASSKGAAMNTEAFF,TGTGCCAGTAGTAAGGGGGCAGCCATGAACACTGAAGCTTTCTTT,15,NA,TRBJ1-1,TRBV19,TRBD1
CASSLLRAYNEQFF,TGTGCCAGCAGCTTACTGAGGGCCTACAATGAGCAGTTCTTC,14,NA,TRBJ2-1,TRBV7-8,NA
CASSVGGQVLGNTIYF,TGTGCCAGCAGCGTAGGAGGACAGGTCCTCGGAAACACCATATATTTT,16,NA,TRBJ1-3,TRBV9,TRBD1
CASSVQAGYEQYF,TGTGCCAGCTCCGTTCAGGCGGGATACGAGCAGTACTTC,13,NA,TRBJ2-7,TRBV18,NA
CAWGTGASNQPQHF,TGTGCCTGGGGTACAGGGGCCAGCAATCAGCCCCAGCATTTT,14,few,TRBJ1-5,TRBV30,TRBD1
CASGSPPLTGGDGYTF,TGTGCTAGTGGTTCCCCTCCCTTAACAGGGGGGGATGGCTACACCTTC,16,NA,TRBJ1-2,TRBV12-5,TRBD1
CASSLDISSYNEQFF,TGCGCCAGCAGCTTGGACATTTCCTCCTACAATGAGCAGTTCTTC,15,NA,TRBJ2-1,TRBV5-1,NA
CASSSRSGRAVETQYF,TGTGCCAGCAGTTCCCGTAGCGGGAGGGCCGTTGAGACCCAGTACTTC,16,NA,TRBJ2-5,TRBV28,TRBD2
CASSYSSTGQPYNEKLFF,TGTGCCAGCAGTTATTCTTCGACTGGACAGCCCTATAATGAAAAACTGTTTTTT,18,NA,TRBJ1-4,TRBV6-2/TRBV6-3,NA
CASSSTTGLGNTIYF,TGTGCCAGCAGCTCTACCACAGGGCTTGGAAACACCATATATTTT,15,NA,TRBJ1-3,TRBV5-8,NA
CASSLARPSSYEQYF,TGTGCCAGCAGCTTAGCGCGTCCTAGCTCCTACGAGCAGTACTTC,15,NA,TRBJ2-7,TRBV11-2,NA
CATSDSGLPGAFF,TGTGCCACCAGTGACTCGGGCCTGCCGGGGGCTTTCTTT,13,NA,TRBJ1-1,TRBV24-1,NA
CASSYHSGYEQFF,TGTGCCAGCAGTTACCACTCGGGGTATGAGCAGTTCTTC,13,NA,TRBJ2-1,TRBV12-3/TRBV12-4,NA
CASSSTLPLHYYGYTF,TGTGCCAGCAGTTCGACTCTGCCCCTTCACTACTATGGCTACACCTTC,16,NA,TRBJ1-2,TRBV27,NA
CATSDPDRDNEQFF,TGTGCCACCAGTGACCCGGACAGGGACAATGAGCAGTTCTTC,14,once,TRBJ2-1,TRBV24-1,TRBD1
CASSPRGQTTNEQFF,TGTGCCAGTAGTCCGCGGGGGCAGACTACAAATGAGCAGTTCTTC,15,NA,TRBJ2-1,TRBV19,NA
CASSVGFGDNEQFF,TGTGCCAGCAGCGTAGGGTTCGGTGACAATGAGCAGTTCTTC,14,NA,TRBJ2-1,TRBV9,NA
CASSAGEGFRDTQYF,TGTGCCAGCAGCGCCGGGGAGGGGTTTCGGGATACGCAGTATTTT,15,NA,TRBJ2-3,TRBV7-9,TRBD2
CASSEISGSYGYTF,TGTGCCAGCAGTGAAATTTCAGGTTCCTATGGCTACACCTTC,14,NA,TRBJ1-2,TRBV6-1,NA
CASSEGRGYGYTF,TGTGCCAGCAGTGAAGGGAGGGGCTATGGCTACACCTTC,13,NA,TRBJ1-2,TRBV6-1,NA
CASSGKGRGLNTEAFF,TGTGCCAGCAGCGGGAAGGGTAGGGGGTTGAACACTGAAGCTTTCTTT,16,NA,TRBJ1-1,TRBV5-4,NA
CASSLIWAGRQGVDEQYF,TGTGCCAGCAGTTTAATATGGGCCGGGAGACAGGGGGTGGACGAGCAGTACTTC,18,NA,TRBJ2-7,TRBV28,TRBD1
CASSVGVANYGYTF,TGTGCCAGCAGCGTAGGTGTAGCTAACTATGGCTACACCTTC,14,NA,TRBJ1-2,TRBV9,NA
CASTTGDREGTEAFF,TGCGCCAGCACAACTGGGGACAGGGAGGGCACTGAAGCTTTCTTT,15,NA,TRBJ1-1,TRBV5-1,TRBD1
CATSRDEGSNQPQHF,TGTGCCACCAGCAGAGACGAGGGTAGCAATCAGCCCCAGCATTTT,15,NA,TRBJ1-5,TRBV15,NA